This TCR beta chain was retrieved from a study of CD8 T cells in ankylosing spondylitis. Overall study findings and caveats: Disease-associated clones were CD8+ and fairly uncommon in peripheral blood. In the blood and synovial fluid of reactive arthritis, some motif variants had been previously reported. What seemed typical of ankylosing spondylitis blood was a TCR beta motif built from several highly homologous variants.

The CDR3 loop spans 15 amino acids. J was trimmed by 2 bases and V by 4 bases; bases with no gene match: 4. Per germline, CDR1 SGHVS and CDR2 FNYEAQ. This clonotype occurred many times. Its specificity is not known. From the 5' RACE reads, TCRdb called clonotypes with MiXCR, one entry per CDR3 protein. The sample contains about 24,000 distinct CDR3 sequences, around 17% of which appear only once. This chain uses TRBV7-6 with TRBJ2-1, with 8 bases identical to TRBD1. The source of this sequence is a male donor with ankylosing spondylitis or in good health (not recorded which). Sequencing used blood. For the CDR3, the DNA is TGTGCCAGCAGCTCAGGGACAGGCCCCTACAATGAGCAGTTCTTC. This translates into CASSSGTGPYNEQFF.